Below are 21 T cell receptor beta chains sequenced from a single sample in a study of radiotherapy plus CTLA-4 blockade in lung cancer. Profiling relied on immunoSEQ multiplex PCR, and the TCRdb table lists in-frame clones only, not all of them. Among some 12,000 clones listed, roughly four fifths were seen once. Source: peripheral blood, taken from a patient treated with radiotherapy plus ipilimumab. These TCRs come from a human donor with non-small cell lung cancer that progressed on radiotherapy plus ipilimumab.

V gene TRBV7-8 combines with J gene TRBJ2-5, with a weak D call TRBD1 (5 bases). Per germline, CDR1 SGHVS and CDR2 FQNEAQ. The CDR3 has 16 residues. V was shortened by 1 base and J by 5 bases, with 17 bases between the two germline ends. The CDR3 DNA reads TGTGCCAGCAGCTTAGGCGTACAGGCTCTGGGGGAGACCCAGTACTTC. It translates to CASSLGVQALGETQYF.

The genes are TRBV27 and TRBJ2-1; tentatively, D is TRBD2 (5 bases). V dropped 6 bases and J dropped 5 bases, with 5 bases sitting between them. Germline CDR1 and CDR2: MNHEY and SMNVEV (reference sequence). The CDR3 has 11 amino acids. CDR3 amino acids: CASRRDNEQFF. The DNA for the CDR3 is TGTGCCAGCAGGAGGGACAATGAGCAGTTCTTC.

The rearrangement links TRBV7-2 to TRBJ2-2; D not certain. CDR3 length: 14 residues. The V end was cut by 2 bases, the J end by 1 base, with 5 bases between. Looked up from germline, CDR1 is SGHTA and CDR2 is FQGNSA. The CDR3 region is CASSLLQNTGELFF. In DNA, the CDR3 is TGTGCCAGCAGCTTATTGCAGAACACCGGGGAGCTGTTTTTT.

The chain carries TRBV7-6 and TRBJ2-5; TRBD1 aligns across 7 bases. This CDR3 region has 14 residues. The germline V gene has CDR1 SGHVS and CDR2 FNYEAQ. The J segment lost 3 bases and the V segment lost 6 bases, leaving 7 bases of the junction unmatched. CDR3 nucleotides: TGTGCCAGCAGTATCTCGGGACAGAAAGAGACCCAGTACTTC. As protein: CASSISGQKETQYF.

The chain uses TRBV6-1 and TRBJ2-3; 7 nucleotides agree with TRBD1. Germline V gene data show CDR1 as MNHNS and CDR2 as SASEGT. The V segment lost 5 bases and the J segment 5 bases; nucleotides outside the gene matches: 10. This CDR3 region has 15 residues. This CDR3 reads CASSTGQRHGDTQYF. Written as DNA, the CDR3 is TGTGCCAGCAGTACGGGACAGCGGCATGGAGATACGCAGTATTTT.

This clone has only one observation. This chain joins TRBV10-2 and TRBJ2-7, with a tentative D call TRBD2 (5 bases). CDR1 is WSHSY and CDR2 is SAAADI in the germline V gene. This CDR3 has 13 residues. V dropped 2 bases and J dropped 3 bases, with 8 bases sitting between them. The CDR3, as DNA: TGCGCCAGCAGTGAGGGACTTCACTACGAGCAGTACTTC. Translated, it gives CASSEGLHYEQYF.

The genes are TRBV29-1 and TRBJ2-3; 7 bases fit TRBD1. The trim removed 7 bases at V and 1 base at J, leaving 8 bases unmatched. The CDR3 is 14 amino acids. Germline-derived CDR1 and CDR2 are SQVTM and ANQGSEA. In DNA, the CDR3 is TGCAGCGCCCAGACAGGGATTGGCACAGATACGCAGTATTTT. Amino acids: CSAQTGIGTDTQYF.

The chain carries TRBV14 and TRBJ1-2; D remains ambiguous. The CDR3 extends over 14 amino acids. Trimming took off 6 bases at V and 8 bases at J, with 19 bases between the two ends. The germline CDR1 and CDR2 sequences are SGHDN and FVKESK. CDR3 nucleotides: TGTGCCAGCAGTTTTCTGCCGGCGGGAACCGGCTACACCTTC. This codes for CASSFLPAGTGYTF.

The CDR3 bases are TGTGCCAGTAGTAAGAGCAGGTCTTGGGATCGGGACGCCTACGAGCAGTACTTC. Translation: CASSKSRSWDRDAYEQYF. The chain is built from TRBV19 and TRBJ2-7; either TRBD1 or TRBD2 may fit D (5 bases each). The ends were cut back, 4 bases at V and 2 bases at J, with 24 bases in the middle. Germline V CDR1 and CDR2: LNHDA, SQIVND (reference sequence). The CDR3 loop spans 18 amino acids. Filled out from reference TRBV19 and TRBJ2-7, the complete variable domain reads DGGITQSPKYLFRKEGQNVTLSCEQNLNHDAMYWYRQDPGQGLRLIYYSQIVNDFQKGDIAEGYSVSREKKESFPLTVTSAQKNPTAFYLCASSKSRSWDRDAYEQYFGPGTRLTVT.

This clone was recorded a few times. The V and J genes are TRBV7-2 and TRBJ2-7; D is unclear. The length of the CDR3 is 11 residues. Germline CDR1 SGHTA, CDR2 FQGNSA. CDR3 nucleotide sequence: TGTTCCGTAGGGCCTACCTACGAGCAGTACTTC. Protein sequence: CSVGPTYEQYF.

The rearrangement uses TRBV12-5 and TRBJ2-3, with D perhaps matching TRBD1 (6 bases). CDR3 length equals 12 residues. CDR1 LGHNT and CDR2 FRNRAP come from the germline V gene. Trimming pared 11 bases from V and 4 bases from J, leaving 13 bases between. CDR3 bases: TGTGCTCCAGGGGAAGTTGCAGATACGCAGTATTTT. Translation: CAPGEVADTQYF. Complete variable domain (other parts from reference TRBV12-5 and TRBJ2-3): DARVTQTPRHKVTEMGQEVTMRCQPILGHNTVFWYRQTMMQGLELLAYFRNRAPLDDSGMPKDRFSAEMPDATLATLKIQPSEPRDSAVYFCAPGEVADTQYFGPGTRLTVL.

V is TRBV11-3 and J is TRBJ2-1; 11 positions agree with TRBD2. There are 18 residues in the CDR3. CDR1 is SGHNT and CDR2 is YENEEA in the germline V gene. After removal of 9 bases from V and 0 bases from J, the junction contained 13 bases not matched to a gene. CDR3: CARARSGGGWSSYNEQFF. CDR3 sequence (DNA): TGTGCCAGAGCCCGTAGCGGGGGGGGGTGGAGCTCCTACAATGAGCAGTTCTTC.

This clone was counted a single time. The CDR3 spells CASSLDATYNEQFF. CDR3 DNA: TGTGCCAGCAGCTTAGATGCCACCTACAATGAGCAGTTCTTC. This rearrangement joins TRBV7-2 to TRBJ2-1; D is unclear. CDR3 length: 14 residues. V was trimmed by 1 base and J by 2 bases, leaving 6 bases between them. Germline V CDR1 and CDR2: SGHTA, FQGNSA.

The J gene is TRBJ1-3, the V gene TRBV5-1; 9 bases fit TRBD1. V was clipped by 2 bases and J by 3 bases; unmatched bases: 12. CDR1 is SGHRS, CDR2 YFSETQ, per germline. The CDR3 extends over 18 amino acids. CDR3 sequence (DNA): TGCGCCAGCAGCTTTGGGGACAGGGCCCTAAGTAGTGGAAACACCATATATTTT. Its protein product is CASSFGDRALSSGNTIYF.

The rearrangement links TRBV5-1 to TRBJ2-1; TRBD1 matches 9 bases. This CDR3 contains 15 residues. V lost 7 bases, J lost 6 bases, and 11 bases stayed unmatched. Germline-derived CDR1 and CDR2 are SGHRS and YFSETQ. The CDR3 nucleotides read TGCGCCAGCGCCCGGGGAACAGGGGGCCCCAATGAGCAGTTCTTC. Translation gives CASARGTGGPNEQFF.

This chain connects TRBV11-2 to TRBJ2-1, with 12 bases fitting TRBD2. The germline gives CDR1 SGHAT, CDR2 FQNNGV. This CDR3 has 16 residues. V lost 2 bases to trimming and J lost 7 bases; unmatched junction nucleotides: 6. The CDR3 region has the DNA TGTGCCAGCAGCTTATCCGCTAGCGGGGGGGCAAATGAGCAGTTCTTC. Its protein is CASSLSASGGANEQFF. The full variable domain, rest sourced from reference TRBV11-2 and TRBJ2-1, is EAGVAQSPRYKIIEKRQSVAFWCNPISGHATLYWYQQILGQGPKLLIQFQNNGVVDDSQLPKDRFSAERLKGVDSTLKIQPAKLEDSAVYLCASSLSASGGANEQFFGPGTRLTVL.

The CDR3 DNA sequence: TGTGCCAGCAGCAAGGCGAACACTGAAGCTTTCTTT. This encodes CASSKANTEAFF. The V gene is TRBV21-1, the J gene TRBJ1-1; the table assigns TRBD1, which was not confirmed against the DNA. TRBV21-1 is a pseudogene. CDR3 length: 12 amino acids.

The V gene is TRBV5-6, the J gene TRBJ1-1; 7 bases align to TRBD1. The CDR3 is 16 residues long. CDR1 and CDR2 from the germline V gene are SGHDT and YYEEEE. Losses at the gene ends were 1 base for V and 6 bases for J; bases not matched to a gene: 12. The CDR3 DNA is TGTGCCAGCAGCTTGCCTTCGACAGGGATAGGTTCTGAAGCTTTCTTT. Its translation: CASSLPSTGIGSEAFF. Full variable domain (outside the CDR3, taken from reference TRBV5-6 and TRBJ1-1): DAGVTQSPTHLIKTRGQQVTLRCSPKSGHDTVSWYQQALGQGPQFIFQYYEEEERQRGNFPDRFSGHQFPNYSSELNVNALLLGDSALYLCASSLPSTGIGSEAFFGQGTRLTVV.

This rearrangement joins TRBV4-1 to TRBJ1-4; D is unresolved. The CDR3 length is 18 residues. V was trimmed by 7 bases and J by 0 bases, leaving 21 bases between them. CDR1 and CDR2 from the germline V gene are MGHRA and YSYEKL. The CDR3 reads CASKKGLRLLATNEKLFF. CDR3 nucleotides: TGCGCCAGCAAGAAGGGTTTGCGCCTGCTTGCAACTAATGAAAAACTGTTTTTT.

This chain uses TRBV19 with TRBJ1-2; the match to TRBD1 covers 9 bases. Germline assignment: CDR1 LNHDA and CDR2 SQIVND (reference sequence). The CDR3 consists of 16 residues. Trimming at V came to 6 bases and at J to 5 bases, leaving 13 bases not matched to a gene. The CDR3 loop reads CASRAGTGSPQYGYTF. The CDR3 region has the DNA TGTGCCAGTAGGGCCGGGACAGGGAGCCCCCAATATGGCTACACCTTC.

This clone has more than one count but fewer than ten. Only one base separates this from a far larger clonotype, so it likely reflects a read error. The CDR3 is CASSSSTDSNQPQHF. The DNA for the CDR3 is TGTGCCAGCAGCTCTAGTACAGATAGCAATCAGCCCCAGCATTTT. The chain couples TRBV9 to TRBJ1-5, with D unclear. V was trimmed by 4 bases and J by 0 bases, leaving 11 bases between them. Germline CDR1 SGDLS, CDR2 YYNGEE. The CDR3 has 15 residues.